This T cell receptor (beta chain) was found in a study of T cell responses to AZD1222 COVID-19 vaccine. Overall study findings and caveats: At 160-218 and 743-854, vaccine-associated CD4 TCRs were dominant, and they spanned spike.

This CDR3 has 13 amino acids. In germline, CDR1 is LGHNT, CDR2 FRNRAP. Trimming shortened V by 1 base and J by 5 bases, and 8 bases separated the two germline ends. Profiling relied on immunoSEQ multiplex PCR, and the TCRdb table lists in-frame clones only, not all of them. The repertoire has about 56,000 clones, 70% to 90% of them found once; the top ten carry less than 15%. This clone appeared a single time. Its specificity is not known. The same CDR3 arises from other DNA sequences in this sample as well. This TCR derives from an adult in good health. The sample was peripheral blood, taken on day 0 of AZD1222 vaccination. The V and J genes are TRBV12-5 and TRBJ1-1; D gene unclear. CDR3: CASGLGGGTEAFF. In nucleotides, the CDR3 is TGTGCTAGTGGTTTGGGAGGAGGTACTGAAGCTTTCTTT.